Shown below are 7 T cell receptor beta chains from a single sample sequenced in a study of CD4 T cells in relation to SARS-CoV-2 and coronaviruses. What these receptors recognize is not known. Assay used: immunoSEQ multiplex PCR; TCRdb lists only in-frame clones, some missing. The sample gives about 29,000 clones, nearly 80% of which show up once; 20% to 25% is in the top ten. The unexposed donors gave CD4+ T cells in about 2011-2019, prior to COVID-19. The cells were cultured for 9 to 11 days before CD4+ T cells were isolated. Sequencing used CD4+ T cells from PBMCs, cultured in vitro. All receptors come from a human donor in good health.

The chain uses TRBV18 and TRBJ2-5, with 11 bases fitting TRBD2. V was clipped by 0 bases and J by 4 bases; unmatched bases: 1. CDR1 is KGHSH, CDR2 LQKENI, per germline. The CDR3 sequence is 15 residues long. CDR3 amino acids: CASSPPGLAAETQYF. The CDR3 region has the DNA TGTGCCAGCTCACCACCGGGACTAGCGGCAGAGACCCAGTACTTC.

This clone has more than one count but fewer than ten. This chain links TRBV11-2 with TRBJ1-1; no clear D gene. The V and J ends lost 5 bases and 0 bases respectively, with 10 bases between them. Germline V gives CDR1 SGHAT, CDR2 FQNNGV. The CDR3 runs to 14 residues. The CDR3 nucleotides read TGTGCCAGCAGCGGCCACCTCATGAACACTGAAGCTTTCTTT. Amino acids: CASSGHLMNTEAFF.

This clone has only a few counts. The chain joins TRBV7-3 to TRBJ2-1; D is ambiguous. This CDR3 spans 11 amino acids. The germline V gene has CDR1 SGHTA and CDR2 FQGTGA. V lost 6 bases and J 6 bases, leaving 6 bases between the germline ends. The CDR3 sequence: CASRERNEQFF. As DNA, the CDR3 is TGTGCCAGCAGGGAACGCAATGAGCAGTTCTTC.

This sequence joins TRBV7-2 and TRBJ2-7; 11 positions agree with TRBD1. The germline V gene encodes CDR1 SGHTA and CDR2 FQGNSA. The CDR3 covers 13 residues. The V gene end was trimmed by 3 bases and the J gene end by 6 bases; junction bases not matched to a gene: 1. The CDR3 DNA is TGTGCCAGCAGCTTGGACAGGGGGCGCGAGCAGTACTTC. It specifies CASSLDRGREQYF.

CDR3 amino acids: CASSFEDTGELFF. DNA of the CDR3: TGTGCCAGCAGCTTCGAGGACACCGGGGAGCTGTTTTTT. The chain recombines TRBV7-9 with TRBJ2-2; no firm D call. The CDR3 runs 13 residues. V was clipped by 3 bases and J by 3 bases, with 5 bases between them. Germline V CDR1 and CDR2: SEHNR, FQNEAQ (reference sequence).

The chain couples TRBV7-2 to TRBJ2-5; 11 nucleotides align to TRBD2. V trimming: 5 bases; J trimming: 5 bases; junction bases outside the gene matches: 10. Germline CDR1 reads SGHTA; CDR2 reads FQGNSA. CDR3 length equals 16 residues. CDR3 sequence reads: CASSLDLAGGGETQYF. The CDR3 DNA follows: TGTGCCAGCAGCCTAGACCTAGCGGGGGGAGGGGAGACCCAGTACTTC.

J is TRBJ2-4 and V is TRBV25-1, with TRBD1 as a possible D gene (5 bases). Germline loops: CDR1 MGHDK, CDR2 SYGVNS. This CDR3 has 16 residues. V was clipped by 0 bases and J by 4 bases, with 13 bases between them. The CDR3, as DNA: TGTGCCAGCAGTGAATATATTCAGGGTGCGAAAAACATTCAGTACTTC. Protein: CASSEYIQGAKNIQYF.